This T cell receptor beta chain was captured in a study of blood T cells in healthy people across ages. The length of the CDR3 is 18 residues. The V and J ends lost 0 bases and 6 bases respectively, with 21 bases between them. Germline CDR1 reads MGHRA; CDR2 reads YSYEKL. The second PCR ran 7 to 11 cycles with a sample-barcoded 5' primer and J-beta primers. Via MiXCR, TCRdb re-called the 5' RACE reads, giving one row per CDR3 protein. Among some 1,800,000 distinct CDR3 sequences listed, 35% to 50% were seen once. Only a few counts were recorded for this clonotype. The chain has TRBV4-1 and TRBJ2-1; possibly TRBD2 for D (5 bases). The sample comprised blood. The sequence derives from a human donor in good health. The CDR3 protein is CASSQDSPSASTFNEQFF. The DNA for the CDR3 is TGCGCCAGCAGCCAAGATTCCCCCTCGGCTAGCACTTTCAATGAGCAGTTCTTC.